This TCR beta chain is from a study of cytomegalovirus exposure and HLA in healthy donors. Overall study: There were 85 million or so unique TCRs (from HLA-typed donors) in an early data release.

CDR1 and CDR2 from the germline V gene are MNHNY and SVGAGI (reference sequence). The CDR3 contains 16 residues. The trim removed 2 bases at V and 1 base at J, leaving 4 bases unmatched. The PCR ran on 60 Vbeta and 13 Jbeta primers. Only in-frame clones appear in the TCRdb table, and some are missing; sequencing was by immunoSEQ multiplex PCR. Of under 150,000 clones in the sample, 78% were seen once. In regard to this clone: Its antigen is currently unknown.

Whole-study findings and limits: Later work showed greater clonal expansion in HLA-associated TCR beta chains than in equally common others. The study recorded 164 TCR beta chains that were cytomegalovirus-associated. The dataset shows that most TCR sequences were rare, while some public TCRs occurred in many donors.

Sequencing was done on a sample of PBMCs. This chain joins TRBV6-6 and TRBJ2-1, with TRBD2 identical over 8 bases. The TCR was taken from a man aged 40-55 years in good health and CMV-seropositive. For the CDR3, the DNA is TGTGCCAGCAGTTACCCGACTAGCGATTCCTACAATGAGCAGTTCTTC. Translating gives CASSYPTSDSYNEQFF.